This section outlines one TCR beta chain sequence together with its context. As yet, its antigen is unknown. Only in-frame clones appear in the TCRdb table, and some are missing; sequencing was by immunoSEQ multiplex PCR. Of approximately 77,000 clones in the sample, 92% were seen once. Patients were excluded for autoimmune disease history or systemic immunosuppression. Trimming cost V 7 bases and J 10 bases, with 12 bases left between them. CDR1 and CDR2 from the germline V gene are MNHEY and SVGAGI. The CDR3 has 11 residues. The data derive from a study of OX40 agonist ivuxolimab in advanced cancers. Background on the study: Patients were 82.7% male with ages roughly 20 to 80, mean about 54. Study findings and constraints: Expanded clones were, on average, more numerous in CD8+ T cells than in CD4+. Antigen specificity was not determined for the expanded peripheral T cells.

This sequence joins TRBV6-5 and TRBJ2-3, with D tentatively TRBD1 (6 bases). The material sequenced was CD4+ or CD8+ T cells sorted from blood, taken in a trial of the OX40 agonist ivuxolimab. This receptor was obtained from an adult with an advanced solid tumor such as melanoma, head and neck, liver or kidney cancer. CDR3 sequence reads: CASNRGGAQYF. The CDR3 DNA reads TGTGCCAGCAATCGTGGGGGCGCGCAGTATTTT.